These 18 T cell receptor beta chains originate from one sample sequenced in a study of CD8+CD57+ T cells in acquired aplastic anemia. Genomic DNA constituted the template upon which TCR beta VDJ and CDR3 profiling was performed. TCRdb fed the reads into MiXCR, producing one record per CDR3 protein. The table includes around 430,000 distinct CDR3 sequences, about a third detected once. All sequencing subjects had displayed CD8+CD57+ cell expansion on flow cytometry. The sequenced sample consisted of sorted CD4+, CD8+, or CD8+CD57+ T cells (not recorded which) from PBMCs. The receptor set was obtained from a human donor with aplastic anemia.

Only a few counts were recorded for this clonotype. This chain joins TRBV19 and TRBJ1-4, with D perhaps matching TRBD1 (5 bases). CDR1 and CDR2 (germline): LNHDA, SQIVND (reference sequence). V was cut by 5 bases and J by 7 bases, with 11 bases left in between. CDR3 size: 13 residues. CDR3 DNA: TGTGCCAGTAGTTCAGACAGCTCTGAAAAACTGTTTTTT. Protein: CASSSDSSEKLFF.

This clonotype has ten or more counts. The chain employs TRBV10-3 and TRBJ2-3, with 9 bases aligning to TRBD1. CDR3 length equals 17 residues. Unmatched junction bases numbered 10, after V lost 2 bases and J lost 4 bases. From germline, CDR1 is ENHRY and CDR2 SYGVKD. CDR3 amino acids: CAISELHGDRAPDTQYF. DNA of the CDR3: TGTGCCATCAGTGAGCTCCATGGGGACAGGGCTCCAGATACGCAGTATTTT.

This clonotype appeared many times. This rearrangement joins TRBV20-1 to TRBJ1-2; TRBD1 aligns across 8 bases. V lost 0 bases and J lost 4; bases outside the gene matches: 7. The V gene's germline CDR1 is DFQATT and CDR2 SNEGSKA (reference sequence). The CDR3 runs 15 residues. CDR3: CSARDSRGLGYGYTF. Here the CDR3 DNA reads TGCAGTGCTAGAGATTCCAGGGGGCTTGGCTATGGCTACACCTTC.

This chain links TRBV6-2 or TRBV6-3 with TRBJ2-3; perhaps TRBD2 as D (5 bases). Trimming stripped 6 bases from V and 2 bases from J, with 15 bases between. The germline gives CDR1 MNHEY, CDR2 SVGEGT. This CDR3 region has 15 residues. The CDR3 sequence: CASRLSGPNTDTQYF. Written as DNA, the CDR3 is TGTGCCAGCAGATTAAGCGGACCCAACACAGATACGCAGTATTTT.

CDR3 DNA sequence: TGTGCCAGCAGCGAATTGGGCAGGGGCACTGAAGCTTTCTTT. Translating it yields CASSELGRGTEAFF. The J gene is TRBJ1-1, the V gene TRBV7-9, with D perhaps matching TRBD1 (6 bases). CDR3 length: 14 residues. The V and J ends lost 5 bases and 4 bases respectively, with 14 bases between them. Germline CDR1 reads SEHNR; CDR2 reads FQNEAQ (reference sequence). Full variable domain (missing parts from reference TRBV7-9 and TRBJ1-1): DTGVSQNPRHKITKRGQNVTFRCDPISEHNRLYWYRQTLGQGPEFLTYFQNEAQLEKSRLLSDRFSAERPKGSFSTLEIQRTEQGDSAMYLCASSELGRGTEAFFGQGTRLTVV.

This clonotype was observed once. This chain joins TRBV7-3 and TRBJ2-2; a weak D match, TRBD2 (5 bases). Trimming pared 3 bases from V and 0 bases from J, leaving 14 bases between. The CDR3 is made up of 17 amino acids. Germline assignment: CDR1 SGHTA and CDR2 FQGTGA. The CDR3 nucleotides read TGTGCCAGCAGCTTGTCTGGGAGCCGGTCGAACACCGGGGAGCTGTTTTTT. It is translated as CASSLSGSRSNTGELFF. The full variable domain, with the rest looked up from reference TRBV7-3 and TRBJ2-2, is GAGVSQTPSNKVTEKGKYVELRCDPISGHTALYWYRQSLGQGPEFLIYFQGTGAADDSGLPNDRFFAVRPEGSVSTLKIQRTERGDSAVYLCASSLSGSRSNTGELFFGEGSRLTVL.

Comment on this clonotype: This may be a read error: a much more frequent sequence differs by one nucleotide. The chain is built from TRBV7-3 and TRBJ2-7, with D possibly matching TRBD1 (6 bases). Germline V gene sequence: CDR1 SGHTA, CDR2 FQGTGA. CDR3 length: 13 residues. This CDR3 reads CASSKTGSDEQYF. CDR3 sequence (DNA): TGCGCCAGCAGCAAAACAGGGTCCGACGAGCAGTACTTC.

The gene calls are TRBV27 and TRBJ2-2; D gene uncertain. CDR1 and CDR2 (germline): MNHEY, SMNVEV (reference sequence). This CDR3 is built from 13 residues. Trimming removed 3 bases at V and 6 bases at J, with 8 bases between. The CDR3 protein is CASSFLRSGELFF. The CDR3 DNA sequence: TGTGCCAGCAGTTTCCTCAGATCCGGGGAGCTGTTTTTT.

This chain connects TRBV7-9 to TRBJ1-4; no clear D. Per the germline V gene, CDR1 is SEHNR and CDR2 is FQNEAQ (reference sequence). The CDR3 is 14 residues long. V lost 5 bases and J lost 0, with 7 bases in between. CDR3 DNA sequence: TGTGCCAGCAGCCTGAGGTCAACTAATGAAAAACTGTTTTTT. It specifies CASSLRSTNEKLFF.

V is TRBV10-3 and J is TRBJ1-5, with no clear D. From germline, CDR1 is ENHRY and CDR2 SYGVKD. This CDR3 has 12 amino acids. Trimming took 10 bases from V and 5 from J, leaving 12 bases between them. In DNA form, the CDR3 reads TGTGCCACGTCGGGATTGGATCAGCCCCAGCATTTT. Protein sequence: CATSGLDQPQHF.

This clonotype was seen a few times. This chain uses TRBV2 with TRBJ2-2; D unresolved. From germline, CDR1 is SNHLY and CDR2 FYNNEI. The CDR3 has 18 residues. V lost 2 bases and J 2 bases, leaving 18 bases between the germline ends. CDR3 nucleotide sequence: TGTGCCAGCAGTGAACTGTTGGACCGAAGTACTAACACCGGGGAGCTGTTTTTT. Protein sequence: CASSELLDRSTNTGELFF.

A few counts support this clonotype. The chain employs TRBV7-9 and TRBJ1-5; TRBD1 matches 7 bases. Germline V gene lookup returns CDR1 SEHNR and CDR2 FQNEAQ (reference sequence). The CDR3 loop spans 17 amino acids. V lost 1 base and J lost 2; bases outside the gene matches: 8. This chain's CDR3 is CASSLGGVTGGNQPQHF. The CDR3 coding sequence is TGTGCCAGCAGCTTAGGAGGGGTAACAGGGGGCAATCAGCCCCAGCATTTT.

In DNA, the CDR3 is TGTGCCAGCAGCTTATATCATACGGGCCGTAGGGATTCACCCCTCCACTTT. It translates to CASSLYHTGRRDSPLHF. This chain joins TRBV7-6 and TRBJ1-6; unclear D gene. Germline V gene lookup returns CDR1 SGHVS and CDR2 FNYEAQ. The CDR3 has 17 residues. Trimming left V 2 bases short and J 8 bases short, with 19 bases between. Full variable domain (remainder filled in from reference TRBV7-6 and TRBJ1-6): GAGVSQSPRYKVTKRGQDVALRCDPISGHVSLYWYRQALGQGPEFLTYFNYEAQQDKSGLPNDRFSAERPEGSISTLTIQRTEQRDSAMYRCASSLYHTGRRDSPLHFGNGTRLTVT.

This clonotype was picked up many times. The J gene is TRBJ1-4, the V gene TRBV15; D unresolved. This CDR3 is 15 amino acids long. The germline gives CDR1 LNHNV, CDR2 YYDKDF (reference sequence). The V gene lost 0 bases and the J gene lost 5 bases, with 10 bases spanning the gap. CDR3 DNA sequence: TGTGCCACCAGCAGAGAACAGTTACCGAATGAAAAACTGTTTTTT. Amino acid sequence: CATSREQLPNEKLFF.

This chain joins TRBV18 and TRBJ2-5; possible D gene TRBD2, 5 bases. The CDR3 covers 14 residues. Per germline, CDR1 KGHSH and CDR2 LQKENI. Deletions cut 1 base from V and 5 bases from J, with 11 bases between. This CDR3 is CASSPLPSWETQYF. In DNA, the CDR3 is TGTGCCAGCTCACCACTTCCTAGCTGGGAGACCCAGTACTTC.

The V and J genes are TRBV4-3 and TRBJ2-6; D unclear. This CDR3 comprises 14 residues. From germline, CDR1 is LGHNA and CDR2 YSLEER. Trimming left V 1 base short and J 1 base short, with 2 bases between. The DNA of the CDR3 is TGCGCCAGCAGCCAAGTTTCTGGGGCCAACGTCCTGACTTTC. It codes for CASSQVSGANVLTF.

The rearrangement joins TRBV6-4 to TRBJ2-7, with D uncertain. Germline CDR1 and CDR2: MRHNA and SNTAGT. This CDR3 spans 12 amino acids. The CDR3 nucleotides read TGTGGAGCAGTTGGGCCTCACTACGAGCAGTACTTC. Protein product: CGAVGPHYEQYF.

Comments on this clonotype: This clone may be a read error of a much larger clone one base away. The chain has TRBV5-1 and TRBJ1-2, with unresolved D. V shed 5 bases and J shed 4 bases, with 12 bases lying between them. The CDR3 covers 13 residues. Per the germline V gene, CDR1 is SGHRS and CDR2 is YFSETQ. The CDR3, as DNA: TGCGCCAGCAGGGAGGACGAAGGCTATGGCTACACCTTC. It translates to CASREDEGYGYTF.